This TCR beta chain was obtained from a study of human T cells and chemical hapten exposure. This clonotype has ten or more counts. Time point in this sample: pre-sensitization, week 0. Specified treatment: therapeutic diphenylcyclopropenone sensitization with weekly scalp DPC. Participating donors were patients with alopecia, aged 18 to 70 years, considered appropriate candidates for DPC. Trimming removed 2 bases at V and 0 bases at J, with 12 bases between. Germline CDR1 reads SGHAT; CDR2 reads FQNNGV. The CDR3 is 16 residues long. What the library attached to individual cDNA molecules were unique molecular identifiers. Each CDR3 protein gets one entry after TCRdb re-called the RACE reads with MiXCR. Altogether about 92,000 distinct CDR3 sequences are present, 8% to 10% being singletons, with the ten largest covering more than 3%.

The V gene is TRBV11-2, the J gene TRBJ2-3, with D possibly matching TRBD2 (5 bases). This clonotype originated in a woman in her forties with alopecia areata. Some clones in this sample may be carry-over from other donors' samples. The specimen comprised whole blood, sampled in connection with sensitization to the hapten diphenylcyclopropenone (DPC). The CDR3 bases are TGTGCCAGCAGCTTACGAGGGCGGCCTAGCACAGATACGCAGTATTTT. Translating it yields CASSLRGRPSTDTQYF. The full variable domain, rest sourced from reference TRBV11-2 and TRBJ2-3, is EAGVAQSPRYKIIEKRQSVAFWCNPISGHATLYWYQQILGQGPKLLIQFQNNGVVDDSQLPKDRFSAERLKGVDSTLKIQPAKLEDSAVYLCASSLRGRPSTDTQYFGPGTRLTVL.